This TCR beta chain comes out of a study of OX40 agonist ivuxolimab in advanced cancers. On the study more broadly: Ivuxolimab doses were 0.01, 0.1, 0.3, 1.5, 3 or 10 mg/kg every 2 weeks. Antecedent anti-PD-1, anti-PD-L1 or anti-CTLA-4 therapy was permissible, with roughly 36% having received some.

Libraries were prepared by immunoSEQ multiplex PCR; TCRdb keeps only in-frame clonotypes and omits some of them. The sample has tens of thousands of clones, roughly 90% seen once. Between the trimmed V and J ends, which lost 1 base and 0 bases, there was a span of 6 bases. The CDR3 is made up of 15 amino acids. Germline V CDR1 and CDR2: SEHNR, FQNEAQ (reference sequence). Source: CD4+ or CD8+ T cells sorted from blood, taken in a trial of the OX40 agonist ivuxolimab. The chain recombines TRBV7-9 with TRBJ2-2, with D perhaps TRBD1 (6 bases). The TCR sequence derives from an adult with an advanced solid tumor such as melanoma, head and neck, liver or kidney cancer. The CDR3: CASSLGGPNTGELFF. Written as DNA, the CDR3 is TGTGCCAGCAGCTTAGGGGGGCCGAACACCGGGGAGCTGTTTTTT.